What follows describes a single TCR beta chain. This clonotype was recorded only once. It lacks a known antigen. A much larger clone sits a single nucleotide away, making a read error possible. The library came from 5' RACE. The data were produced on a NextSeq 500. The TCR library protocol attached unique molecular identifiers to individual cDNA molecules to correct for sequencing error and PCR bias. TCR alpha and beta chains were both sequenced, and the abundances of alpha and beta sequences in each sample were closely correlated with each other. Per the source publication's procedure: Decombinator V4 was used to annotate TCR sequences for V gene, J gene and CDR3. Expanded TCRs were defined as changing significantly between any two time points under a Poisson model with p below 0.0001. Abundances of TCRs were expressed as counts per million after normalisation to the total number of TCRs sequenced in each sample. TRAV1-2 paired with TRAJ12, TRAJ20 or TRAJ33 defined MAIT TCRs, while TRAV10 paired with TRAJ18 defined iNKT TCRs. VDJdb, accessed 1 November 2021, was searched for CMV, EBV and SARS-CoV-2 annotated TCRs, with TCRs annotated for multiple antigens excluded. The public reads were reprocessed in TCRdb via fastp at Q25 and MiXCR, keeping in-frame beta chains. Rows with one shared CDR3 protein collapse into an entry with the most common genes and DNA. TCRdb's processing, not the authors', yielded these V and J calls. In this sample the table shows 76,000 or so distinct CDR3 sequences, 10% to 12% of which occur a single time. Around 5% of the sample belongs to the ten largest clones.

The source of the sample is a study of early T cells in non-severe SARS-CoV-2 infection (dated by TCRdb to about 2021). Broadly, across the study: Bulk RNA from unsorted whole blood was used for TCR sequencing, so alpha and beta chains could not be paired. Overall study results and their limits: VDJdb matching was skewed toward anti-spike CD8 responses, so virus-specific expansions were likely underestimated and private and CD4 specificities were missed.

This was a case-control study nested in a cohort of healthcare workers in London, UK, who had nasopharyngeal swab PCR tests and blood samples taken every week. Between 23 and 31 March 2020, the week of the UK lockdown, healthcare workers were enrolled and then followed up weekly for as long as 16 weeks. V sheds 3 bases and J sheds 11 bases, leaving 14 bases between their ends. The CDR3 measures 13 amino acids from cysteine to phenylalanine. Left in the record is the CDR3 DNA by itself, 39 bases read in frame from the first base. Sequencing was performed on whole blood. The receptor was isolated from an adult who was a healthcare worker with PCR-confirmed SARS-CoV-2 infection or an uninfected control (not recorded which). The chain employs TRBV12-3 or TRBV12-4 and TRBJ1-3; perhaps TRBD1 is the D gene, with 5 bases matching. The sequenced DNA: TGTGCCAGCAGTTTTAATCAGAGGGACGCCATATATTTT. Its protein is CASSFNQRDAIYF.